These 32 T cell receptor beta chains originate from one sample sequenced in a study of T cell responses to AZD1222 COVID-19 vaccine. Method: immunoSEQ multiplex PCR; TCRdb's copy keeps in-frame clones and lacks some. The table includes fewer than 200,000 clones, roughly nine tenths detected once. Material: peripheral blood, obtained on day 0 of AZD1222 vaccination. These receptors were obtained from an adult in good health.

The rearrangement links TRBV24-1 to TRBJ1-1, with D maybe TRBD1 (6 bases). CDR1 and CDR2 (germline): KGHDR, SFDVKD. V lost 5 bases to trimming and J lost 4 bases, with 10 bases between them. The CDR3 extends over 13 amino acids. In DNA form, the CDR3 reads TGTGCCACCAGTGCCTTAGGGGGCACTGAAGCTTTCTTT. It yields the protein CATSALGGTEAFF.

This clone occurred a few times. V and J are TRBV11-3 and TRBJ2-6; D possibly corresponds to TRBD2 (5 bases). The CDR3 loop spans 17 amino acids. CDR1 is SGHNT, CDR2 YENEEA, per germline. The V and J ends lost 7 bases and 0 bases respectively, with 16 bases between them. Here the CDR3 reads CASILTPGVSGANVLTF. CDR3 in DNA: TGTGCCAGCATCCTTACCCCCGGGGTCTCTGGGGCCAACGTCCTGACTTTC.

The gene calls are TRBV18 and TRBJ1-4, with D possibly being TRBD1 (6 bases). There are 15 residues in the CDR3. Trimming removed 5 bases at V and 0 bases at J, with 10 bases between. Germline V gene sequence: CDR1 KGHSH, CDR2 LQKENI. CDR3: CASSSRQATNEKLFF. CDR3 DNA: TGTGCCAGCTCATCAAGACAGGCAACTAATGAAAAACTGTTTTTT.

The chain carries TRBV7-2 and TRBJ2-5; no definite D call. This CDR3 contains 13 residues. Germline-derived CDR1 and CDR2 are SGHTA and FQGNSA. V was shortened by 1 base and J by 2 bases, with 5 bases between the two germline ends. As DNA, the CDR3 is TGTGCCAGCAGCTTAGATGGGCAAGAGACCCAGTACTTC. This codes for CASSLDGQETQYF.

The chain couples TRBV7-8 to TRBJ1-2; the D is unclear. V shed 5 bases and J shed 6 bases, with 13 bases lying between them. The CDR3 totals 13 residues. CDR1 is SGHVS and CDR2 is FQNEAQ in the germline V gene. The CDR3 spells CASSPNSRHGYTF. For the CDR3, the DNA is TGTGCCAGCAGCCCTAACAGTCGACATGGCTACACCTTC.

V gene TRBV9 combines with J gene TRBJ2-3; 15 bases are shared with TRBD2. Germline CDR1 reads SGDLS; CDR2 reads YYNGEE. The CDR3 spans 17 residues. The V and J ends lost 2 bases and 5 bases, in that order; junction bases with no gene match: 6. CDR3 DNA sequence: TGTGCCAGCAGCGTGGGGACTAGCGGGAGGCGCGGAGATACGCAGTATTTT. It encodes CASSVGTSGRRGDTQYF.

This clone was seen ten or more times. This sequence joins TRBV6-2 or TRBV6-3 and TRBJ1-5, with D hard to call. The germline V gene encodes CDR1 MNHEY and CDR2 SVGEGT. Trimming removed 2 bases from V and 0 bases from J, with 5 bases in between. This CDR3 has 14 residues. The DNA of the CDR3 is TGTGCCAGCAGTTACGGGTATAGCAATCAGCCCCAGCATTTT. It specifies CASSYGYSNQPQHF.

The rearrangement uses TRBV3-1 (or the pseudogene TRBV3-2) and TRBJ1-3; the match to TRBD1 covers 11 bases. CDR1 and CDR2 (germline): LGHDT, YNNKEL (reference sequence). CDR3 size: 19 residues. V shed 5 bases and J 1 base; nucleotides not matched to a gene: 13. The CDR3 region has the DNA TGTGCCAGCAGCTTTGGACAGGGGGCCTCACTACTATCTGGAAACACCATATATTTT. It translates to CASSFGQGASLLSGNTIYF.

This clone was found once. The chain employs TRBV15 and TRBJ2-7; D is uncertain. The CDR3 length is 13 residues. Trimming took 4 bases from V and 5 from J, leaving 12 bases between them. Germline V CDR1 and CDR2: LNHNV, YYDKDF (reference sequence). The CDR3 spells CATSTRARHEQYF. The CDR3 DNA sequence: TGTGCCACCAGCACCCGGGCGCGCCACGAGCAGTACTTC.

The V and J genes are TRBV29-1 and TRBJ2-3; 14 nucleotides align to TRBD2. Germline CDR1 SQVTM, CDR2 ANQGSEA. Trimming removed 7 bases from V and 7 bases from J; junction bases left unmatched: 16. The CDR3 totals 17 residues. The DNA for the CDR3 is TGCAGCGCTGGCCTTTTAGGGACTAGCGGGAGAAGGAATACGCAGTATTTT. Its translation: CSAGLLGTSGRRNTQYF.

The chain has TRBV6-6 and TRBJ1-2; D ambiguous. V dropped 6 bases and J dropped 8 bases, with 16 bases sitting between them. In germline, CDR1 is MNHNY, CDR2 SVGAGI (reference sequence). CDR3 length equals 13 residues. The CDR3 loop is CASRSGSGNGYTF. The CDR3 nucleotides are TGTGCCAGCAGGAGTGGGTCTGGGAACGGCTACACCTTC.

This clone appeared once. The CDR3 nucleotides read TGTGCCAGCAGTTTAGGGGAGAACTATGGCTACACCTTC. Protein: CASSLGENYGYTF. This rearrangement joins TRBV27 to TRBJ1-2; no clear D gene. Germline V gene lookup returns CDR1 MNHEY and CDR2 SMNVEV (reference sequence). V was clipped by 2 bases and J by 2 bases, with 6 bases between them. This CDR3 is 13 amino acids long.

The chain uses TRBV27 and TRBJ2-2; D ambiguous. V shed 5 bases and J shed 0 bases, with 10 bases lying between them. Looked up from germline, CDR1 is MNHEY and CDR2 is SMNVEV (reference sequence). This CDR3 has 15 residues. Written as DNA, the CDR3 is TGTGCCAGCAGTCCCCGGCCAGCGAACACCGGGGAGCTGTTTTTT. Amino acids: CASSPRPANTGELFF.

The chain recombines TRBV15 with TRBJ1-1; D not resolved. V lost 3 bases and J lost 4, with 21 bases in between. Germline CDR1 and CDR2: LNHNV and YYDKDF (reference sequence). This CDR3 spans 17 amino acids. The CDR3 reads CATSSLPEGPRFTEAFF. DNA for the CDR3: TGTGCCACCAGCAGCTTACCTGAGGGTCCTAGATTCACTGAAGCTTTCTTT.

The genes are TRBV5-1 and TRBJ2-1, with TRBD1 identical over 9 bases. The CDR3 loop spans 14 amino acids. Trimming removed 7 bases from V and 5 bases from J; junction bases left unmatched: 7. Germline-derived CDR1 and CDR2 are SGHRS and YFSETQ. The CDR3 DNA follows: TGCGCCAGCTCTGAGGGACAGGGACACAATGAGCAGTTCTTC. This translates into CASSEGQGHNEQFF.

The CDR3 DNA follows: TGTGCCAGCAGCCCTCCCCCGGGCCTGAGGTCCTACGAGCAGTACTTC. Its protein is CASSPPPGLRSYEQYF. The chain employs TRBV6-2 or TRBV6-3 and TRBJ2-7; D uncertain. The CDR3 spans 16 residues. Trimming pared 6 bases from V and 1 base from J, leaving 19 bases between. Germline CDR1 and CDR2: MNHEY and SVGEGT.

This chain connects TRBV12-3 or TRBV12-4 to TRBJ1-2; TRBD1 might be the D (5 bases). V gave up 11 bases and J gave up 2 bases, with 15 bases separating them. The CDR3 is 13 amino acids. CDR3 amino acids: CAARAGLNYGYTF. CDR3 sequence (DNA): TGTGCCGCCCGTGCAGGGCTAAACTATGGCTACACCTTC.

V and J are TRBV12-5 and TRBJ1-2; no reliable D call. This CDR3 is 16 amino acids long. V dropped 6 bases and J dropped 1 base, with 18 bases sitting between them. Germline CDR1 reads LGHNT; CDR2 reads FRNRAP. The CDR3 reads CASGRSGPSFNYGYTF. CDR3 nucleotide sequence: TGTGCTAGTGGCCGGTCGGGTCCATCCTTTAACTATGGCTACACCTTC. Using reference TRBV12-5 and TRBJ1-2 for the parts outside the CDR3, the full variable domain is DARVTQTPRHKVTEMGQEVTMRCQPILGHNTVFWYRQTMMQGLELLAYFRNRAPLDDSGMPKDRFSAEMPDATLATLKIQPSEPRDSAVYFCASGRSGPSFNYGYTFGSGTRLTVV.

V gene TRBV11-1 combines with J gene TRBJ2-1, with D tentatively TRBD1 or TRBD2 (6 bases each). Germline-derived CDR1 and CDR2 are SGHAT and FQDESV (reference sequence). There are 15 residues in the CDR3. V lost 2 bases, J lost 2 bases, and 10 bases lay in between. CDR3 in DNA: TGTGCCAGCAGCTTACTGGGGGGCACCTACAATGAGCAGTTCTTC. Translation gives CASSLLGGTYNEQFF.

The chain recombines TRBV5-6 with TRBJ1-2, with D possibly TRBD1 on 6 matching bases. The CDR3 runs 13 residues. Trimming left V 4 bases short and J 6 bases short, with 13 bases between. CDR1 is SGHDT and CDR2 is YYEEEE in the germline V gene. In DNA, the CDR3 is TGTGCCAGCAGCCCGGCCGGGGGGCATGGCTACACCTTC. Translation gives CASSPAGGHGYTF.

This CDR3 is CASSLRTGLETQYF. Written as DNA, the CDR3 is TGTGCCAGCAGCCTAAGGACAGGACTAGAGACCCAGTACTTC. The rearrangement joins TRBV7-8 to TRBJ2-5; 7 bases agree with TRBD1. Germline V gives CDR1 SGHVS, CDR2 FQNEAQ. This CDR3 is built from 14 residues. Germline trimming cut 5 bases from V and 4 bases from J; bases unmatched to any gene: 7.

The rearrangement links TRBV27 to TRBJ1-4; maybe TRBD1 (5 bases). Trimming left V 6 bases short and J 8 bases short, with 16 bases between. CDR3 length: 14 residues. Per germline, CDR1 MNHEY and CDR2 SMNVEV (reference sequence). The CDR3 bases are TGTGCCAGCAGCCGCCCGGGACCGTTAGAAAAACTGTTTTTT. As protein: CASSRPGPLEKLFF. Full variable domain (rest looked up from reference TRBV27 and TRBJ1-4): EAQVTQNPRYLITVTGKKLTVTCSQNMNHEYMSWYRQDPGLGLRQIYYSMNVEVTDKGDVPEGYKVSRKEKRNFPLILESPSPNQTSLYFCASSRPGPLEKLFFGSGTQLSVL.

The V and J genes are TRBV27 and TRBJ1-2; D is ambiguous. CDR3 length: 17 residues. The V and J ends lost 4 bases and 4 bases respectively, with 22 bases between them. Per germline, CDR1 MNHEY and CDR2 SMNVEV (reference sequence). The CDR3 sequence: CASSSRWAETASYGYTF. The CDR3, as DNA: TGTGCCAGCAGTTCCAGGTGGGCCGAGACTGCAAGCTATGGCTACACCTTC.

V gene TRBV11-2 combines with J gene TRBJ1-2, with a possible D match to TRBD1 (5 bases). Looked up from germline, CDR1 is SGHAT and CDR2 is FQNNGV. There are 13 residues in the CDR3. V lost 5 bases and J 4 bases, leaving 11 bases between the germline ends. The CDR3 loop reads CASSPGTLYGYTF. CDR3 DNA sequence: TGTGCCAGCAGCCCCGGGACTCTCTATGGCTACACCTTC.

The chain recombines TRBV29-1 with TRBJ2-7, with D possibly TRBD1 on 5 matching bases. The germline CDR1 and CDR2 sequences are SQVTM and ANQGSEA. The CDR3 runs to 13 residues. The ends were cut back, 2 bases at V and 3 bases at J, with 11 bases in the middle. CDR3 sequence (DNA): TGCAGCGTTGAACCTCACGACAGCTACGAGCAGTACTTC. Protein: CSVEPHDSYEQYF.

This chain uses TRBV4-2 with TRBJ2-1, with unresolved D. This CDR3 contains 16 residues. The germline V gene has CDR1 LGHNA and CDR2 YNFKEQ. V was trimmed by 2 bases and J by 4 bases, leaving 15 bases between them. CDR3 region: CASSQRPAGDYNEQFF. The DNA for the CDR3 is TGTGCCAGCAGCCAAAGACCCGCAGGAGATTACAATGAGCAGTTCTTC.

The V call is TRBV19, the J call TRBJ2-7; D perhaps matches TRBD1 (5 bases). The V gene lost 5 bases and the J gene lost 6 bases, with 11 bases spanning the gap. This CDR3 is 12 amino acids long. Germline loops: CDR1 LNHDA, CDR2 SQIVND (reference sequence). CDR3 amino acids: CASSVTGSEQYF. The CDR3 DNA follows: TGTGCCAGTAGTGTCACAGGAAGCGAGCAGTACTTC. Based on the CDR3 plus reference TRBV19 and TRBJ2-7, the full variable domain is DGGITQSPKYLFRKEGQNVTLSCEQNLNHDAMYWYRQDPGQGLRLIYYSQIVNDFQKGDIAEGYSVSREKKESFPLTVTSAQKNPTAFYLCASSVTGSEQYFGPGTRLTVT.

The chain is built from TRBV5-6 and TRBJ2-7; TRBD2 is a possible D gene (5 bases). Per the germline V gene, CDR1 is SGHDT and CDR2 is YYEEEE. V was shortened by 0 bases and J by 2 bases, with 9 bases between the two germline ends. The CDR3 runs to 14 residues. The CDR3 DNA reads as TGTGCCAGCAGCTTGGTTGGGAGAACCTACGAGCAGTACTTC. It translates to CASSLVGRTYEQYF.

J is TRBJ2-3 and V is TRBV6-1; 9 nucleotides align to TRBD2. The CDR3 loop spans 17 amino acids. Germline lookup yields CDR1 MNHNS and CDR2 SASEGT. V lost 1 base and J lost 6; bases outside the gene matches: 11. CDR3 loop: CASSEEYSGGLEDTQYF. DNA of the CDR3: TGTGCCAGCAGTGAAGAATATAGCGGGGGCTTAGAGGATACGCAGTATTTT.

As to this clone: A read error may produce the germline difference seen at one junction end. This chain connects TRBV9 to TRBJ1-2; 7 bases are a match to TRBD1. The CDR3 totals 13 residues. Germline V gene lookup returns CDR1 SGDLS and CDR2 YYNGEE. The CDR3 sequence is CASSVDRDYGYTF. CDR3 coding DNA: TGTGCCAGCAGCGTCGACAGGGACTACGGCTACACCTTC.

V and J are TRBV6-6 and TRBJ1-3, with TRBD1 as a possible D gene (5 bases). Trimming took off 8 bases at V and 0 bases at J, with 8 bases between the two ends. The CDR3 runs 13 residues. The germline V gene has CDR1 MNHNY and CDR2 SVGAGI (reference sequence). The CDR3 region is CASSQGSGNTIYF. In DNA, the CDR3 is TGTGCCAGCTCCCAGGGCTCTGGAAACACCATATATTTT.

The rearrangement uses TRBV7-8 and TRBJ1-2; D gene unclear. Germline CDR1 is SGHVS and CDR2 is FQNEAQ. Trimming left V 1 base short and J 5 bases short, with 11 bases between. The CDR3 extends over 14 amino acids. CDR3 in amino acids: CASSLVGERYGYTF. The CDR3 DNA follows: TGTGCCAGCAGCTTAGTTGGGGAGAGGTATGGCTACACCTTC.